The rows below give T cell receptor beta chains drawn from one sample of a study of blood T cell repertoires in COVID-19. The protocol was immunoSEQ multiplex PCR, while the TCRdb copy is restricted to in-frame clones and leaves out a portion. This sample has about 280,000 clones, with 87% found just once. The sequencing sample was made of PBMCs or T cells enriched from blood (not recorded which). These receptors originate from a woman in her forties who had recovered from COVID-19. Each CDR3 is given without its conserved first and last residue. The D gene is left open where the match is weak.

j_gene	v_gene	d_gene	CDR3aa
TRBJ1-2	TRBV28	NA	ASTGRGNYGYT
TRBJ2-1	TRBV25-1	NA	ASSKQAYNEQF
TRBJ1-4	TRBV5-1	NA	ASSSLGLDANEKLF
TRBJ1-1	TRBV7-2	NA	ASSLRFGGDSHTEAF
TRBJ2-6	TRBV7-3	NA	ASSLTSPGANVLT
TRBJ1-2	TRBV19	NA	ASSRGGASGYT
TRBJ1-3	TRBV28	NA	ASSQQGGSGNTIY
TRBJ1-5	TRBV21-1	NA	ASSKARGTDNKTPNQPQH
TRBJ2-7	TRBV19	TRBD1	ASASDRAHEQY
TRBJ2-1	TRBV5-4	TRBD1	ASSPQDRGHNEQF
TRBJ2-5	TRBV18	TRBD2	ASSPYLVTSGGQETQY
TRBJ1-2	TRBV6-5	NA	ASRDNSDYGYT
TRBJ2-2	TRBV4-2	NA	ASSQELVARTGELF
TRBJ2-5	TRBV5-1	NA	ASSYDRPAQETQY
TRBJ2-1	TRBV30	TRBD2	AWSEREYNEQF
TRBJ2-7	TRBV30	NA	AWTTGSPYEQY
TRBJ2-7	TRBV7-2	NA	ASSPSGGNPYEQY
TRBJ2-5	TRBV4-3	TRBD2	ASSQLAGGKTQY
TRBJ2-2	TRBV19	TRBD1	ASSPQGTVRGGELF
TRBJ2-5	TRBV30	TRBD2	AWKGTTGAQETQY
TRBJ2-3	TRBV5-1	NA	ASRWDITDTQY
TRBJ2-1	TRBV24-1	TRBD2	ATSEPTSGPGADNEQF
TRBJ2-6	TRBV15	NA	ATREDGETGANVLT
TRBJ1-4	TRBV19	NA	ASSIRAGAATNEKLF
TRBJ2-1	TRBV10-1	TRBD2	ASSLTSGSDEQF
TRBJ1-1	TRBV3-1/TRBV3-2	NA	ASSLRGGTEAF
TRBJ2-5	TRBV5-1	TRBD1	ASSKTRTGRETQY
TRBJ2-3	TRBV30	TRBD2	VQGASGTADTQY
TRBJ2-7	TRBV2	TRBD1	ASSEGTGGFYEQY
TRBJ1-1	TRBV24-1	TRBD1	AVRDRGSDEAF
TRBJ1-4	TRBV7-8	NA	ASSLRQTNEKLF
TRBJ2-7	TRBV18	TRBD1	ASSQGAFSEQY
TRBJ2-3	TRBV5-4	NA	ASSLGWRGATDTQY
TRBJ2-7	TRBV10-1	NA	ASSELWAHPDEQY
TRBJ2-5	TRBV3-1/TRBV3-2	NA	ASSQDRGSRGNQY
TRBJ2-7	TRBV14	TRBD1	ASSQTGTGRYEQY
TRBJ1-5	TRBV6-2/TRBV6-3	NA	ASSPRGWGNQPQH
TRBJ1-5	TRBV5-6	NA	ASSLFQGPSNQPQH
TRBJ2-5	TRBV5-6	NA	ASSLKQYQETQY
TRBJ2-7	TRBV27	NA	ASSVREGAYEQY
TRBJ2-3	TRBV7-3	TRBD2	ASSRTNSRGGTDTQY
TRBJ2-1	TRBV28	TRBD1	ASSAGQGPYNEQF
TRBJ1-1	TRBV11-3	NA	ASSLDRVTEAF
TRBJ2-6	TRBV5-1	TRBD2	ASNSGGYSGANVLT
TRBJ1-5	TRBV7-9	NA	ASSTGQNQPQH
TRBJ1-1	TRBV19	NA	ASSNVDAGPKAF
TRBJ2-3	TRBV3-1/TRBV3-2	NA	ASSQAGTHSTDTQY